This T cell receptor beta chain stems from a study of beta chain features in type 1 diabetes. General observations from the study: All four CD4+ subsets from Type 1 diabetes patients carried moderately but significantly shorter TCRB CDR3s.

In germline, CDR1 is SGHRS, CDR2 YFSETQ. The V and J ends lost 0 bases and 8 bases respectively, with 3 bases between them. The CDR3 contains 11 residues. Sorted CD4+ subsets: naive, central memory, regulatory, stem cell-like memory (CD45RO/CCR7/CD25/CD127/CD95/CD27 panel). On this clone: The target antigen is unknown.

Sequencing targeted expressed TCRB transcripts, as all isolated RNA had been reverse transcribed. Assay used: immunoSEQ multiplex PCR; TCRdb lists only in-frame clones, some missing. The table lists a few hundred thousand clones, 16% of them singletons. The rearrangement links TRBV5-1 to TRBJ2-1; D is ambiguous. This receptor was identified in a man aged 30 to 45 with type 1 diabetes. Sequencing was done on a sample of naive CD4+ T cells from blood. The CDR3 sequence: CASSLEYEQFF. The CDR3, as DNA: TGCGCCAGCAGCTTGGAGTATGAGCAGTTCTTC.